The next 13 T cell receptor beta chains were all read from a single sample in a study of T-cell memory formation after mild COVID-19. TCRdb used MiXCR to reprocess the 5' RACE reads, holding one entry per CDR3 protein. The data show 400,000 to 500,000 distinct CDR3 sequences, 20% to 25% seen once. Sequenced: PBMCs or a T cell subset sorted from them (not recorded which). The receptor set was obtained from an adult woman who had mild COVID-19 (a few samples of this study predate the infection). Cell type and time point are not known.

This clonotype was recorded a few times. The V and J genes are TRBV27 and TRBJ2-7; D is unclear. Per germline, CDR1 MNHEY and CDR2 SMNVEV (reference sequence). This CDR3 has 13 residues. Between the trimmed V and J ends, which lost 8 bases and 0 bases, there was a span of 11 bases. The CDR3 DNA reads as TGTGCCAGCCGTATTGGCAACTCCTACGAGCAGTACTTC. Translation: CASRIGNSYEQYF.

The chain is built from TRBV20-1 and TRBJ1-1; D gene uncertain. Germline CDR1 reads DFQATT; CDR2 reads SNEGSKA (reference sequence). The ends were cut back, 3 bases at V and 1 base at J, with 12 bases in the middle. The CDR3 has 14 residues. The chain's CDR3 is CSARASRGNTEAFF. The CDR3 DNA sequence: TGCAGTGCTAGGGCTTCCCGGGGGAACACTGAAGCTTTCTTT.

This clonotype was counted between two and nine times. The CDR3 DNA reads TGTGCCAGCAGGAACCGGGACGGCCGCTACGAGCAGTACTTC. Translation: CASRNRDGRYEQYF. This chain uses TRBV6-2 or TRBV6-3 with TRBJ2-7; perhaps D is TRBD1 or TRBD2 (5 bases each). The V gene lost 6 bases and the J gene lost 3 bases, with 15 bases spanning the gap. This CDR3 is 14 amino acids long. From germline, CDR1 is MNHEY and CDR2 SVGEGT.

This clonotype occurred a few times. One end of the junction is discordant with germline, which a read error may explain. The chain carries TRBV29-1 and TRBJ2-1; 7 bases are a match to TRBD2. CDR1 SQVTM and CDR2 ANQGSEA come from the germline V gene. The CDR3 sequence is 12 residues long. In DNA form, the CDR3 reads TGCAGCGTATTCCGGGACTACGATGAGCAGTTCTTC. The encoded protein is CSVFRDYDEQFF.

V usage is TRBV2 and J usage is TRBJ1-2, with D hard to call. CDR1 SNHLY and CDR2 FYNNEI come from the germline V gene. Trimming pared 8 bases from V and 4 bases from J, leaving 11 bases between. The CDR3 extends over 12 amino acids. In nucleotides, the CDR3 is TGTGCCAGCGGTCTGGGAGGCTATGGCTACACCTTC. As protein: CASGLGGYGYTF.

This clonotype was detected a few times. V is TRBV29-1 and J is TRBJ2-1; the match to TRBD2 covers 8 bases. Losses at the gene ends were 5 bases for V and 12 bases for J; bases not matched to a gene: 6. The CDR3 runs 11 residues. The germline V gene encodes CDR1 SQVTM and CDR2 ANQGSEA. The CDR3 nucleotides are TGCAGCGTTTTAGCGGGAAGGGTGCAGTTCTTC. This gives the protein CSVLAGRVQFF.

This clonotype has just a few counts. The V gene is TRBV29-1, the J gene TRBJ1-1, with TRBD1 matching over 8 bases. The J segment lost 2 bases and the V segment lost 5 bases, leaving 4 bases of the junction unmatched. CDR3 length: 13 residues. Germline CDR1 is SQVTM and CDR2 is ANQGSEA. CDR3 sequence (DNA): TGCAGCGTTCTGACAGGGGTAAACACTGAAGCTTTCTTT. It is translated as CSVLTGVNTEAFF.

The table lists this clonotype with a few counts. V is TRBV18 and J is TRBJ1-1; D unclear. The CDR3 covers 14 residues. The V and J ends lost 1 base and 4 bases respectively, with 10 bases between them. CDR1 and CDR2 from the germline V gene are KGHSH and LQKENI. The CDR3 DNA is TGTGCCAGCTCACCACTTCACGGGTTCACTGAAGCTTTCTTT. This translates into CASSPLHGFTEAFF.

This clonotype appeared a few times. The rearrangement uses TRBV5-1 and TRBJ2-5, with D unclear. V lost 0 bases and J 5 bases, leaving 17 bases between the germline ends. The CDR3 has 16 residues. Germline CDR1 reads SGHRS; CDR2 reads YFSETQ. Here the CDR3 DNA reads TGCGCCAGCAGCTTGGCCGATTACAAGCAGGCGGAGACCCAGTACTTC. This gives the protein CASSLADYKQAETQYF. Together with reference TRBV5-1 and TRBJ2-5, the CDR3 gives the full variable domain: KAGVTQTPRYLIKTRGQQVTLSCSPISGHRSVSWYQQTPGQGLQFLFEYFSETQRNKGNFPGRFSGRQFSNSRSEMNVSTLELGDSALYLCASSLADYKQAETQYFGPGTRLLVL.

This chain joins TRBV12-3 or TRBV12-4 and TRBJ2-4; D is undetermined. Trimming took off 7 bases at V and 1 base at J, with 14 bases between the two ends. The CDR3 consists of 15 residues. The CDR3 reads CASKGVAVAKNIQYF. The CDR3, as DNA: TGTGCCAGCAAAGGAGTGGCGGTGGCCAAAAACATTCAGTACTTC.

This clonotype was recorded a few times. CDR3: CATSDLRHTGELFF. In DNA, the CDR3 is TGTGCCACCAGTGATTTGAGGCACACCGGGGAGCTGTTTTTT. The chain has TRBV24-1 and TRBJ2-2; D gene unclear. Germline-derived CDR1 and CDR2 are KGHDR and SFDVKD. CDR3 length: 14 amino acids. Trimming shortened V by 0 bases and J by 3 bases, and 4 bases separated the two germline ends.

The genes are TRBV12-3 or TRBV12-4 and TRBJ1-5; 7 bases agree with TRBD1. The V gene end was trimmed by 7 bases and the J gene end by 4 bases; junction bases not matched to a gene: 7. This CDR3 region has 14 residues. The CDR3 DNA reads TGTGCCAGCACCAGAGGGACAGAAAATCAGCCCCAGCATTTT. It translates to CASTRGTENQPQHF.

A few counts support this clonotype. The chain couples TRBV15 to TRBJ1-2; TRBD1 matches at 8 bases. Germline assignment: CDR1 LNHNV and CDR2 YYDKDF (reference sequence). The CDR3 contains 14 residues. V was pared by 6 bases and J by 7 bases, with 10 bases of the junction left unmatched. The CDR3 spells CATRPGTGARGYTF. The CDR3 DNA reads TGTGCCACCAGGCCCGGGACAGGTGCTCGTGGCTACACCTTC.